A single sample gave rise to the 21 T cell receptor beta chains below, sequenced in a study of shared clonotypes between healthy human individuals. Assay used: immunoSEQ multiplex PCR; TCRdb lists only in-frame clones, some missing. The data show under 2,500,000 clones, with approximately 96% seen just once and around 0.13% held by the top ten. Sequencing was carried out using naive CD4+ T cells sorted from blood. Sample subset: CD45RA+ positively selected. These receptors all stem from a man younger than 35 in good health.

V is TRBV5-6 and J is TRBJ1-2; D remains unclear. V shed 0 bases and J shed 4 bases, with 10 bases lying between them. This CDR3 region has 14 residues. Germline V gene sequence: CDR1 SGHDT, CDR2 YYEEEE. CDR3 DNA: TGTGCCAGCAGCTTGGCCCGGCAGCCCTATGGCTACACCTTC. Its translation is CASSLARQPYGYTF.

V and J are TRBV6-6 and TRBJ2-7; 7 bases are shared with TRBD1. Trimming took 6 bases from V and 0 from J; bases not matched to a gene: 8. Germline CDR1 and CDR2: MNHNY and SVGAGI (reference sequence). The CDR3 spans 15 residues. CDR3 nucleotide sequence: TGTGCCAGCAGCCCACGGACAGGTCCCTCCTACGAGCAGTACTTC. Translating gives CASSPRTGPSYEQYF.

This clone has just one count. The chain uses TRBV19 and TRBJ2-2; 8 bases are shared with TRBD1. Germline V gene lookup returns CDR1 LNHDA and CDR2 SQIVND (reference sequence). This CDR3 has 16 amino acids. The V gene end was trimmed by 3 bases and the J gene end by 1 base; junction bases not matched to a gene: 4. The chain's CDR3 is CASSILTGVNTGELFF. In DNA form, the CDR3 reads TGTGCCAGTAGTATCCTGACAGGGGTGAACACCGGGGAGCTGTTTTTT.

This chain uses TRBV11-2 with TRBJ1-2, with no clear D. In germline, CDR1 is SGHAT, CDR2 FQNNGV. The germline V and J ends were trimmed by 4 bases and 0 bases, with 9 bases remaining between them. CDR3 size: 14 residues. The CDR3 here is CASSSLPSNYGYTF. In DNA, the CDR3 is TGTGCCAGCAGCTCCCTCCCCTCTAACTATGGCTACACCTTC.

The V call is TRBV2, the J call TRBJ1-1; D call uncertain. The CDR3 is made up of 13 amino acids. Germline CDR1 reads SNHLY; CDR2 reads FYNNEI. V shed 2 bases and J shed 4 bases, with 8 bases lying between them. The CDR3 sequence is CASSEQEPTEAFF. DNA for the CDR3: TGTGCCAGCAGTGAACAGGAACCCACTGAAGCTTTCTTT.

The DNA for the CDR3 is TGTGCCAGCACCTGGCGGGACAGGGGTAGTTCACCCCTCCACTTT. It encodes CASTWRDRGSSPLHF. The chain is built from TRBV28 and TRBJ1-6; 10 bases are a match to TRBD1. CDR1 MDHEN and CDR2 SYDVKM come from the germline V gene. V shed 7 bases and J 9 bases; nucleotides not matched to a gene: 9. This CDR3 has 15 amino acids.

This chain connects TRBV29-1 to TRBJ1-2, with 9 nucleotides matching TRBD1. This CDR3 spans 14 amino acids. The V gene's germline CDR1 is SQVTM and CDR2 ANQGSEA. V shed 2 bases and J 6 bases; nucleotides not matched to a gene: 7. The CDR3 loop is CSVERDRDKDGYTF. As DNA, the CDR3 is TGCAGCGTTGAAAGGGACAGGGATAAGGATGGCTACACCTTC.

The genes are TRBV30 and TRBJ1-4; D is ambiguous. This CDR3 comprises 11 residues. Per germline, CDR1 GTSNPN and CDR2 SVGIG (reference sequence). The V gene lost 7 bases and the J gene lost 4 bases, with 7 bases spanning the gap. The CDR3 coding sequence is TGTGCCTTCGGGAGTAATGAAAAACTGTTTTTT. It codes for CAFGSNEKLFF.

The chain combines TRBV5-1 with TRBJ1-1, with 9 bases aligning to TRBD1. The CDR3 sequence is 15 residues long. Unmatched junction bases numbered 4, after V lost 4 bases and J lost 0 bases. Germline CDR1 and CDR2: SGHRS and YFSETQ. The CDR3 bases are TGCGCCAGCAGCCAGGGACAGGGCTTGAACACTGAAGCTTTCTTT. Encoded protein: CASSQGQGLNTEAFF.

Concerning this clone itself: This same CDR3 is encoded by further DNA sequences in the sample. The rearrangement joins TRBV7-2 to TRBJ1-3, with 8 bases identical to TRBD1. The CDR3 is 14 amino acids. V lost 5 bases and J lost 2; bases outside the gene matches: 2. Germline V gene data show CDR1 as SGHTA and CDR2 as FQGNSA. The CDR3 loop reads CASSPDRAGNTIYF. The CDR3, as DNA: TGTGCCAGCAGCCCGGACAGGGCTGGAAACACCATATATTTT.

The chain links TRBV9 to TRBJ2-5, with D perhaps matching TRBD1 or TRBD2 (6 bases each). Germline CDR1 is SGDLS and CDR2 is YYNGEE. V dropped 3 bases and J dropped 4 bases, with 22 bases sitting between them. This CDR3 region has 17 residues. The CDR3 here is CASSEEGTTGFGETQYF. The DNA of the CDR3 is TGTGCCAGCAGCGAGGAGGGGACAACAGGGTTCGGAGAGACCCAGTACTTC.

The V gene is TRBV7-6, the J gene TRBJ2-6; either TRBD1 or TRBD2 may fit D (5 bases each). The germline V and J ends were trimmed by 2 bases and 0 bases, with 11 bases remaining between them. The CDR3 covers 17 residues. CDR1 and CDR2 from the germline V gene are SGHVS and FNYEAQ. The CDR3 sequence is CASSLLGANSGANVLTF. In DNA, the CDR3 is TGTGCCAGCAGCTTACTCGGGGCGAACTCTGGGGCCAACGTCCTGACTTTC. The full variable domain, rest sourced from reference TRBV7-6 and TRBJ2-6, is GAGVSQSPRYKVTKRGQDVALRCDPISGHVSLYWYRQALGQGPEFLTYFNYEAQQDKSGLPNDRFSAERPEGSISTLTIQRTEQRDSAMYRCASSLLGANSGANVLTFGAGSRLTVL.

The J gene is TRBJ2-7, the V gene TRBV11-1; D is tentatively TRBD1 or TRBD2 (5 bases each). The CDR3 contains 11 residues. Germline CDR1 is SGHAT and CDR2 is FQDESV (reference sequence). V lost 6 bases, J lost 5 bases, and 8 bases lay in between. CDR3 bases: TGTGCCAGCAGACGAGGGGACGAGCAGTACTTC. This sequence encodes CASRRGDEQYF. The whole variable domain, remainder taken from reference TRBV11-1 and TRBJ2-7, is EAEVAQSPRYKITEKSQAVAFWCDPISGHATLYWYRQILGQGPELLVQFQDESVVDDSQLPKDRFSAERLKGVDSTLKIQPAELGDSAMYLCASRRGDEQYFGPGTRLTVT.

The rearrangement links TRBV6-4 to TRBJ2-7; TRBD1 matches at 8 bases. In germline, CDR1 is MRHNA, CDR2 SNTAGT. CDR3 length equals 13 residues. V lost 5 bases and J lost 3; bases outside the gene matches: 3. The CDR3 sequence: CASSTDRGYEQYF. For the CDR3, the DNA is TGTGCCAGCAGTACCGACAGGGGCTACGAGCAGTACTTC.

This chain links TRBV14 with TRBJ2-3, with D tentatively TRBD1 (5 bases). The CDR3 extends over 13 amino acids. Trimming stripped 4 bases from V and 2 bases from J, with 7 bases between. Per the germline V gene, CDR1 is SGHDN and CDR2 is FVKESK. The CDR3 reads CASSRQYTDTQYF. In nucleotides, the CDR3 is TGTGCCAGCAGCCGACAGTACACAGATACGCAGTATTTT.

The rearrangement links TRBV7-2 to TRBJ1-3; D perhaps matches TRBD1 (6 bases). The CDR3 covers 16 residues. In germline, CDR1 is SGHTA, CDR2 FQGNSA. Trimming took 2 bases from V and 0 from J, leaving 11 bases between them. The CDR3 protein is CASSLNRAYSGNTIYF. CDR3 sequence (DNA): TGTGCCAGCAGCTTAAACAGGGCATACTCTGGAAACACCATATATTTT.

The V call is TRBV7-2, the J call TRBJ2-6; 12 nucleotides line up with TRBD2. The V segment lost 3 bases and the J segment 2 bases; nucleotides outside the gene matches: 8. This CDR3 has 19 residues. Germline V lookup: CDR1 SGHTA, CDR2 FQGNSA. Written as DNA, the CDR3 is TGTGCCAGCAGCTTTACTAGCGGGAGGATCCAGGCTGGGGCCAACGTCCTGACTTTC. This sequence encodes CASSFTSGRIQAGANVLTF.

V usage is TRBV7-2 and J usage is TRBJ2-1, with D possibly TRBD2 on 7 matching bases. In germline, CDR1 is SGHTA, CDR2 FQGNSA. V lost 1 base, J lost 4 bases, and 14 bases lay in between. The CDR3 contains 16 residues. The CDR3 DNA is TGTGCCAGCAGCTTAGACGGGGGGCAGACTTACAATGAGCAGTTCTTC. Its protein product is CASSLDGGQTYNEQFF.

The J gene is TRBJ2-7, the V gene TRBV5-1, with D perhaps being TRBD1 or TRBD2 (5 bases each). V lost 4 bases and J 7 bases, leaving 18 bases between the germline ends. The CDR3 contains 14 residues. Germline V gives CDR1 SGHRS, CDR2 YFSETQ. The CDR3 nucleotides read TGCGCCAGCAGCGGGGGATTCGAACAGTTGGAGCAGTACTTC. Its protein product is CASSGGFEQLEQYF.

The chain combines TRBV25-1 with TRBJ2-3; D possibly matches TRBD1 or TRBD2 (5 bases each). The CDR3 consists of 15 residues. Per germline, CDR1 MGHDK and CDR2 SYGVNS. The V end lost 6 bases, the J end lost 2 bases, and 15 bases lay between the germline ends. Written as DNA, the CDR3 is TGTGCCAGCAGCCGGGACGGGTCCCCCACAGATACGCAGTATTTT. As protein: CASSRDGSPTDTQYF.

This clone was picked up a small number of times. CDR3 region: CASSLAGVDGYTF. For the CDR3, the DNA is TGTGCCAGCAGTCTGGCAGGGGTAGACGGCTACACCTTC. The J gene is TRBJ1-2, the V gene TRBV2, with D tentatively TRBD1 (6 bases). The CDR3 spans 13 residues. Germline V gives CDR1 SNHLY, CDR2 FYNNEI. The V gene lost 5 bases and the J gene lost 8 bases, with 15 bases spanning the gap. The full variable domain, completed using reference TRBV2 and TRBJ1-2, is EPEVTQTPSHQVTQMGQEVILRCVPISNHLYFYWYRQILGQKVEFLVSFYNNEISEKSEIFDDQFSVERPDGSNFTLKIRSTKLEDSAMYFCASSLAGVDGYTFGSGTRLTVV.